This TCR beta chain was identified during a study of T cell responses to AZD1222 COVID-19 vaccine. Across the whole study: Pooling covered second doses at about 4 or about 12 weeks.

Overall study results and limits: Baseline seropositivity occurred in only a handful of AZD1222 recipients. Spike regions recognized by vaccine-associated CD4 TCRs spanned the protein, led by 160-218 and 743-854.

This clone showed up just once. Its specificity is not known. The CDR3 runs to 15 residues. CDR1 is SGHAT and CDR2 is FQNNGV in the germline V gene. Trimming took 2 bases from V and 0 from J, leaving 10 bases between them. Produced via immunoSEQ multiplex PCR; TCRdb's table is partial and in-frame only. The sample lists 110,000 or so clones, approximately 86% occurring once. This sequence was found in an adult in good health. The sequences come from peripheral blood, collected on day 0 of AZD1222 vaccination. The rearrangement links TRBV11-2 to TRBJ2-5; no reliable D call. The CDR3 reads CASSLSQMYQETQYF. The CDR3 bases are TGTGCCAGCAGCTTATCCCAAATGTACCAAGAGACCCAGTACTTC.